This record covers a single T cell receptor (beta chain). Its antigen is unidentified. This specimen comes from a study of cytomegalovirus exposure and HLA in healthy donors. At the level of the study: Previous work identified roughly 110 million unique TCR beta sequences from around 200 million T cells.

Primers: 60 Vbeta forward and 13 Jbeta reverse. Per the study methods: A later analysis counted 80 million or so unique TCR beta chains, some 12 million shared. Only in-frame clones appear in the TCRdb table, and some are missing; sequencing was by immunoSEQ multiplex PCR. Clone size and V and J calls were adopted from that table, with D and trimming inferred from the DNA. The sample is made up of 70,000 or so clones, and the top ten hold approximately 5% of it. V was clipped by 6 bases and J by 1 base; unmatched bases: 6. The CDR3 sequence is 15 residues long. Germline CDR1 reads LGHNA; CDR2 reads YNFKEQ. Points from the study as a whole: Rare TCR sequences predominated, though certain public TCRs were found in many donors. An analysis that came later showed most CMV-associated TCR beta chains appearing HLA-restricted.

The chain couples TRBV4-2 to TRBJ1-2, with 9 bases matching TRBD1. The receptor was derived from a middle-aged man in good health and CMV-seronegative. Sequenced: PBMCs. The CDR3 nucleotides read TGTGCCAGCAGTGAAACGGACAGGGGTAACTATGGCTACACCTTC. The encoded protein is CASSETDRGNYGYTF.